Reported below is one T cell receptor beta chain. This record belongs to a study of blood T cell repertoires in COVID-19. The repertoire was sequenced with immunoSEQ multiplex PCR; TCRdb's copy has only in-frame clones and lacks some. Among 150,000 or so clones listed, around four fifths were seen once. The receptor's source is a woman aged 45-60 years in a cohort exposed to, infected with or recovered from COVID-19 (not recorded which). Sample: PBMCs or T cells enriched from blood (not recorded which).

CDR3 amino acids: CASSQQQGSGNTIYF. CDR3 sequence (DNA): TGTGCCAGCAGCCAACAACAGGGGTCTGGAAACACCATATATTTT. The V call is TRBV7-6, the J call TRBJ1-3; 7 bases match TRBD1. The CDR3 has 15 amino acids. From germline, CDR1 is SGHVS and CDR2 FNYEAQ. V was clipped by 5 bases and J by 1 base; unmatched bases: 5.